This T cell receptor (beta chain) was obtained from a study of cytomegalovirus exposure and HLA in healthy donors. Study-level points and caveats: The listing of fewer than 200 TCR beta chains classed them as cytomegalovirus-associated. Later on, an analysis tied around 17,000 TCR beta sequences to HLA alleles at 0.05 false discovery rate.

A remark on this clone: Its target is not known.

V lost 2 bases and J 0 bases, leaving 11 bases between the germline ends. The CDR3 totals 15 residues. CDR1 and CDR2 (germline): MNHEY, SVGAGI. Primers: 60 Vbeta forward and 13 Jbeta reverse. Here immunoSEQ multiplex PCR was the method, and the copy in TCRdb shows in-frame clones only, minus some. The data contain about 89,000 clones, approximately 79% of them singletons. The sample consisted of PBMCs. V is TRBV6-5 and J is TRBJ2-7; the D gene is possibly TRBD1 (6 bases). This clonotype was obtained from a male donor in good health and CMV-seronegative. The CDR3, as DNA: TGTGCCAGCAGTTACGGGGGCAGGGCCTCCTACGAGCAGTACTTC. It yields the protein CASSYGGRASYEQYF.